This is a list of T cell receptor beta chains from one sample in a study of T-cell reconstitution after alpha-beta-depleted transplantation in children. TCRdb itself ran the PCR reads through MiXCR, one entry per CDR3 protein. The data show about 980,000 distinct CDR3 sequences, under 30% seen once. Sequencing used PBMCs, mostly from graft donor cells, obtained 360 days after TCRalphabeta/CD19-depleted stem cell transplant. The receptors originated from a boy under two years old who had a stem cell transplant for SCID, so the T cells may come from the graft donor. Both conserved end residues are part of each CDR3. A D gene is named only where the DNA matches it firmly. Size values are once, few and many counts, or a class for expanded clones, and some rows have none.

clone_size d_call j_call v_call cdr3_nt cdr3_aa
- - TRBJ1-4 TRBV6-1 TGTGCCAGCAGTGAACAGGCCGCGACTGAAAAACTGTTTTTT CASSEQAATEKLFF
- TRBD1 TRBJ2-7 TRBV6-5 TGTGCCAGCAGTTACTCCACCGGGACAGGGGCCTACGAGCAGTACTTC CASSYSTGTGAYEQYF
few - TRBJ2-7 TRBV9 TGTGCCAGCAGCGTAGAGGCAGGGGAGACCTACGAGCAGTACTTC CASSVEAGETYEQYF
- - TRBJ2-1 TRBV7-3 TGTGCCAGCAGCTTGAGGGCAGTCCCTTACAATGAGCAGTTCTTC CASSLRAVPYNEQFF
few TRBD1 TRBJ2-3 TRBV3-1 TGTGCCAGCAGCCAAAACAGGGGGCTGGGAGATACGCAGTATTTT CASSQNRGLGDTQYF
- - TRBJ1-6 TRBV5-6 TGTGCCAGCAGCTTGGGGCTCAATTCACCCCTCCACTTT CASSLGLNSPLHF
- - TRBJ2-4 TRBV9 TGTGCCAGCAGCGTAGAGTCCCGGGGACACATTCAGTACTTC CASSVESRGHIQYF
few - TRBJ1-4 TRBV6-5 TGTGCCAGCAGTTACTCGAGGCCGGGGGGAAAACTGTTTTTT CASSYSRPGGKLFF
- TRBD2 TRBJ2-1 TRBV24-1 TGTGCCACCGCCCTAAATGCCGGGGGGAAAAGCTCCTACAATGAGCAGTTCTTC CATALNAGGKSSYNEQFF
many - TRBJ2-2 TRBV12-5 TGTGCTAGTGGTTTAGGTGGTGGAACCGGGGAGCTGTTTTTT CASGLGGGTGELFF
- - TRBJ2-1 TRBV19 TGTGCCAGTAGTATAAGGGGGACACCTTGGGATGAGCAGTTCTTC CASSIRGTPWDEQFF
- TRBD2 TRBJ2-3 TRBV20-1 TGCAGTGCTAGAGCTAGCGGGGGGACTCTCACAGATACGCAGTATTTT CSARASGGTLTDTQYF
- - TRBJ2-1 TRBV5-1 TGCGCCAGCAGCGGCAACGGTGGGGGTTCCTACAATGAGCAGTTCTTC CASSGNGGGSYNEQFF
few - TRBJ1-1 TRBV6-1 TGTGCCAGCAGAAACGGGGGTACGGGGAACACTGAAGCTTTCTTT CASRNGGTGNTEAFF
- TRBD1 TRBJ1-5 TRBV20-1 TGCAGGGCCGGGGACAGGAGAGGCTATAGCAATCAGCCCCAGCATTTT CRAGDRRGYSNQPQHF
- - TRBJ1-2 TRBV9 TGTGCCAGCTCCAAGACTTCCAGATATGGCTACACCTTC CASSKTSRYGYTF
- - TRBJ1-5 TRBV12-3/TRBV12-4 TGTGCCAGCAGTTTGGGACCCGGTGCGCCCCAGCATTTT CASSLGPGAPQHF
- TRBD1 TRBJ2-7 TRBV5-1 TGCGCCAGCAGCGCTGGGACAGGGGCCGGCTACGAGCAGTACTTC CASSAGTGAGYEQYF
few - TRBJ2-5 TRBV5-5 TGTGCCAGCAGCTATGGACAGACCGAAGAGACCCAGTACTTC CASSYGQTEETQYF
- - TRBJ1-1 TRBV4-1 TGCGCCAGCAGCCAGGGAATATCGGAGCCGAACACTGAAGCTTTCTTT CASSQGISEPNTEAFF
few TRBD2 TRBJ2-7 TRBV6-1 TGTGCCAGCAGTGCCTCGGGGGGGGCGTTAGGTGACGAGCAGTACTTC CASSASGGALGDEQYF
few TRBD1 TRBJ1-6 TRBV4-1 TGCGCCAGCAGCCAGGGACAGACCCGACAAAAAGAGAGTTCACCCCTCCACTTT CASSQGQTRQKESSPLHF
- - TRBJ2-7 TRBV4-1 TGCGACCCACAGGGTATAGACCCCTACGAGCAGTACTTC CDPQGIDPYEQYF
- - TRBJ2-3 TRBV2 TGTGCCAGCAAAAGACGAGATACGCAGTATTTT CASKRRDTQYF
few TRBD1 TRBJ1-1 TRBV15 TGTGCCACCAGCAGCGGGGACAGGGGGCTTTACACTGAAGCTTTCTTT CATSSGDRGLYTEAFF
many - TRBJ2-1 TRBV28 TGTGCCAGCAGTTTCCCCAACAGGCGAGGGGCAAATGAGCAGTTCTTC CASSFPNRRGANEQFF
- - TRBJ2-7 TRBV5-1 TGCGCCAGCAGCCCGGCCCCAGGGTTGGTTTCCTACGAGCAGTACTTC CASSPAPGLVSYEQYF
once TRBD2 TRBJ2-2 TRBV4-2 TGTGCCAGCAGCCTGTCCGGGACTAGCGGGGTTTTAACCGGGGAGCTGTTTTTT CASSLSGTSGVLTGELFF
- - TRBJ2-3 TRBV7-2 TGTGCCAGCAGCTTAGGGGGCCAGCGGACGAGCACAGATACGCAGTATTTT CASSLGGQRTSTDTQYF
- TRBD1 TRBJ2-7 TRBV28 TGTGCCAGCAGTCCGCAGGGACAGGGGACCGCCTACGAGCAGTACTTC CASSPQGQGTAYEQYF
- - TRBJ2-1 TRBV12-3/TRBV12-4 TGTGCCAGCAGTCCGGGGACGTCATACAATGAGCAGTTCTTC CASSPGTSYNEQFF
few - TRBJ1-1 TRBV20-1 TGCAGTGCTCCAAGGATGATCACTGAAGCTTTCTTT CSAPRMITEAFF
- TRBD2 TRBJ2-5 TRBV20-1 TGCAGTGCTAGACTAGCGGGGGCTGGAGAGACCCAGTACTTC CSARLAGAGETQYF
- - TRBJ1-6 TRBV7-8 TGTGCCAGCAGGGCAAACTCAGGGGTCCCGGGTTCACCCCTCCACTTT CASRANSGVPGSPLHF
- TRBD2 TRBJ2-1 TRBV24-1 TGTGCCACCAGTGATTCCGGGACTAGTCGGTACAATGAGCAGTTCTTC CATSDSGTSRYNEQFF
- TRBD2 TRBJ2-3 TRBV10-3 TGTGCCATCAGAAAAGGAACGACTAGCGGGGGGCCAGATACGCAGTATTTT CAIRKGTTSGGPDTQYF
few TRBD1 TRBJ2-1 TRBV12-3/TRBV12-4 TGTGCCAGCGATTCTCCGGGACAGGGTAACAATGAGCAGTTCTTC CASDSPGQGNNEQFF
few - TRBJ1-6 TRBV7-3 TGTGCCAGCAGCTTGATATCAGGGAAGAATTCACCCCTCCACTTT CASSLISGKNSPLHF
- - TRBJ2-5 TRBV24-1 TGTGCCACCAGTGATTCAGGGGTCGGAGAGACCCAGTACTTC CATSDSGVGETQYF
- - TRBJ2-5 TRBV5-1 TGCGCCAGCAGCTTGAATTGGAACCAAGAGACCCAGTACTTC CASSLNWNQETQYF
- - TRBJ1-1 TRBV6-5 TGTGCCAGCAGTTACGGGCAGCCCCGCAACACTGAAGCTTTCTTT CASSYGQPRNTEAFF
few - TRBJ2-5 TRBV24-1 TGTGCCACCAGTGATTTCGGACCAACTTCGGAGACCCAGTACTTC CATSDFGPTSETQYF
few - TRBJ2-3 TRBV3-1 TGTGCCAGCAGCCAAGTTCTGGGGGTCACAGATACGCAGTATTTT CASSQVLGVTDTQYF
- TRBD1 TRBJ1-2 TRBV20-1 TGCAGTGCTAGAGACCGGACAGGGGATGGCTACACCTTC CSARDRTGDGYTF
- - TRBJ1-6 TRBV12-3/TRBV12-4 TGTGCCAGCAGCCGGCGGACGGCGGAGAATTCACCCCTCCACTTT CASSRRTAENSPLHF
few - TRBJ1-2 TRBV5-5 TGTGCCAGCAGCCAAAGCACAGCCCTCTATGGCTACACCTTC CASSQSTALYGYTF
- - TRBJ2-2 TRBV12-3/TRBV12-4 TGTGCCAGCAGTTCCGGGGGGCGCGCCGGGGAGCTGTTTTTT CASSSGGRAGELFF
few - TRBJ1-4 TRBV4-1 TGCGCCAGCAGCCAAGATCCCGGGAATGAAAAACTGTTTTTT CASSQDPGNEKLFF
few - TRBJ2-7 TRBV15 TGTGCCACCAGCTCTCAGCGGTGGAGCTCCTACGAGCAGTACTTC CATSSQRWSSYEQYF